The clone carrying this T cell receptor beta chain was found a few times. Its antigen is unidentified. MiXCR, run by TCRdb on the 5' RACE reads, gives a single entry per CDR3 protein. The repertoire consists of some 210,000 distinct CDR3 sequences, with 8% to 11% occurring once and the leading ten covering less than 4%. V gave up 5 bases and J gave up 6 bases, with 10 bases separating them. The CDR3 runs to 12 residues. Germline V gene lookup returns CDR1 MDHEN and CDR2 SYDVKM. The sample belongs to a study of T-cell memory formation after mild COVID-19. Study observations and caveats: Balance between CD4 and CD8 was seen in clones contracting day 15 to 85, and a CD4+ lean was seen in later expanders. In second-wave clones peaking day 37, SARS-CoV-2 specificity remained unconfirmed. Those CD4+ clones that contracted were mainly in CM and EM (CD8+ ones in EMRA). A subset of responding clones appeared in pre-infection memory, suggesting cross-reactive memory joined.

Sequences were obtained from PBMCs or a T cell subset sorted from them (not recorded which). The chain recombines TRBV28 with TRBJ1-1; D not certain. The sequence was obtained from a man between 18 and 35 years old who had mild COVID-19 (a few samples of this study predate the infection). Cell type and time point are not known. Here the CDR3 DNA reads TGTGCCAGCAGTCATATTATCTCTGAAGCTTTCTTT. Translation: CASSHIISEAFF.